This T cell receptor beta chain was sequenced in a study of OX40 agonist ivuxolimab in advanced cancers. V shed 4 bases and J shed 0 bases, with 13 bases lying between them. Germline V gives CDR1 LGHNT, CDR2 FRNRAP. This CDR3 has 15 residues. With respect to this clone: The antigen remains undetermined.

Data came from immunoSEQ multiplex PCR; TCRdb stores just in-frame clones and leaves some out. The repertoire has about 61,000 clones, about 90% of them found once; the top ten carry 0.35%. Whole-study results and caveats: At 0.1 to 3.0 mg/kg, clonal expansion of CD4+ and CD8+ blood T cells had occurred by week 6.

The chain joins TRBV12-5 to TRBJ2-7, with D maybe TRBD1 (5 bases). The TCR comes from an adult with an advanced solid tumor such as melanoma, head and neck, liver or kidney cancer. The specimen comprised CD4+ or CD8+ T cells sorted from blood, sampled in a trial of the OX40 agonist ivuxolimab. CDR3 loop: CASGSTVLSSYEQYF. The CDR3 nucleotides read TGTGCTAGTGGTTCGACAGTCCTGAGCTCCTACGAGCAGTACTTC. Looking up the rest from reference TRBV12-5 and TRBJ2-7 gives the full variable domain: DARVTQTPRHKVTEMGQEVTMRCQPILGHNTVFWYRQTMMQGLELLAYFRNRAPLDDSGMPKDRFSAEMPDATLATLKIQPSEPRDSAVYFCASGSTVLSSYEQYFGPGTRLTVT.